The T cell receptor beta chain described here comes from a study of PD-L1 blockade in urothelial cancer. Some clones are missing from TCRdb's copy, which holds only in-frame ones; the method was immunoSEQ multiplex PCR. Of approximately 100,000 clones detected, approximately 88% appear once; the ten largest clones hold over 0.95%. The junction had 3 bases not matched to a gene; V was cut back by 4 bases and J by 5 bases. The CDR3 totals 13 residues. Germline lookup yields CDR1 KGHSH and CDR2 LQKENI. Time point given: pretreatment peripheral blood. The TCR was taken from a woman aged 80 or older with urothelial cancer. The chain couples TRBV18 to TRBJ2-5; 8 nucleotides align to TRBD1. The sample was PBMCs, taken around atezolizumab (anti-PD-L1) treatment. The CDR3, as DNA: TGTGCCAGCTCACTAGGACAGGGTGAGACCCAGTACTTC. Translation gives CASSLGQGETQYF.